The next 23 T cell receptor beta chains were all read from a single sample in a study of blood T cell repertoires in COVID-19. Profiled with immunoSEQ multiplex PCR; TCRdb holds only in-frame clones, not every one. The sample yields about 89,000 clones, roughly 70% seen once. The specimen was peripheral blood. Every receptor here comes from a woman of 80 years or more with acute or convalescent COVID-19.

The CDR3 here is CASSQDNVGQGNLGDNSPLHF. In DNA, the CDR3 is TGCGCCAGCAGCCAAGATAATGTCGGACAGGGGAATCTGGGCGATAATTCACCCCTCCACTTT. This chain connects TRBV4-1 to TRBJ1-6; TRBD1 aligns across 9 bases. This CDR3 is built from 21 residues. Per germline, CDR1 MGHRA and CDR2 YSYEKL. The ends lost 0 bases at V and 5 bases at J; junction bases unmatched: 17.

Regarding this clone: An end of the junction does not agree with germline; a read error may underlie this. The rearrangement uses TRBV6-2 or TRBV6-3 and TRBJ1-1, with a tentative D call TRBD1 (5 bases). The length of the CDR3 is 15 residues. Germline V gene lookup returns CDR1 MNHEY and CDR2 SVGEGT. The CDR3 region is CASTYPGTMNTEAFF. The CDR3, as DNA: TGTGCCAGCACTTACCCAGGGACTATGAACACTGAAGCTTTCTTT.

The rearrangement links TRBV3-1 (or the pseudogene TRBV3-2) to TRBJ1-3; no definite D call. There are 14 residues in the CDR3. Germline V CDR1 and CDR2: LGHDT, YNNKEL (reference sequence). Trimming removed 1 base from V and 4 bases from J, with 8 bases in between. In nucleotides, the CDR3 is TGTGCCAGCAGCCAAGGCGCCCCAGGAAACACCATATATTTT. This encodes CASSQGAPGNTIYF.

The V call is TRBV7-3, the J call TRBJ2-5, with 7 bases that match TRBD1. Germline V gives CDR1 SGHTA, CDR2 FQGTGA. V shed 5 bases, J shed 1 base, and the junction held 7 bases outside the gene matches. The CDR3 totals 15 residues. The CDR3 region is CASSLRSGGQETQYF. The CDR3 DNA reads TGTGCCAGCAGCCTAAGATCAGGGGGCCAAGAGACCCAGTACTTC.

V and J are TRBV5-1 and TRBJ2-5, with 7 bases fitting TRBD2. The CDR3 is 14 amino acids. With V trimmed by 3 bases and J by 1 base, 3 bases remained unmatched. CDR1 SGHRS and CDR2 YFSETQ come from the germline V gene. The CDR3 DNA follows: TGCGCCAGCAGCTCCTCGGGGGGCCAAGAGACCCAGTACTTC. It is translated as CASSSSGGQETQYF.

This clone was found many times. The J gene is TRBJ2-7, the V gene TRBV4-2, with D maybe TRBD1 (6 bases). V lost 1 base and J lost 2, with 12 bases in between. In germline, CDR1 is LGHNA, CDR2 YNFKEQ. The CDR3 is 15 residues long. The CDR3 bases are TGTGCCAGCAGCCAAGGGACAGATAAAACCTACGAGCAGTACTTC. It is translated as CASSQGTDKTYEQYF.

The rearrangement uses TRBV27 and TRBJ2-1; 8 nucleotides agree with TRBD1. The CDR3 is 15 amino acids. V trimming: 6 bases; J trimming: 8 bases; junction bases outside the gene matches: 12. Germline loops: CDR1 MNHEY, CDR2 SMNVEV (reference sequence). The CDR3 region has the DNA TGTGCCAGCAGGACCAACAGGGCAGGGGGCGATGAGCAGTTCTTC. It codes for CASRTNRAGGDEQFF.

The chain employs TRBV13 and TRBJ1-1; D is uncertain. CDR1 is PRHDT, CDR2 FYEKMQ, per germline (reference sequence). V was clipped by 6 bases and J by 1 base, with 12 bases between them. The CDR3 has 14 amino acids. In DNA, the CDR3 is TGTGCCAGCAGGAGATTCGGTGGGAACACTGAAGCTTTCTTT. Its protein product is CASRRFGGNTEAFF.

The J gene is TRBJ2-2, the V gene TRBV6-5, with 7 bases fitting TRBD1. The germline V gene has CDR1 MNHEY and CDR2 SVGAGI. The CDR3 spans 14 residues. The trim removed 4 bases at V and 5 bases at J, leaving 4 bases unmatched. This chain's CDR3 is CASSWTGGTGELFF. The DNA for the CDR3 is TGTGCCAGCAGTTGGACAGGTGGGACCGGGGAGCTGTTTTTT.

A few counts support this clone. This chain links TRBV6-2 or TRBV6-3 with TRBJ1-6, with 7 bases matching TRBD1. V gave up 4 bases and J gave up 14 bases; unmatched junction bases: 11. CDR1 is MNHEY, CDR2 SVGEGT, per germline. The CDR3 is 14 amino acids. The CDR3 loop is CASSSDDRVGSLHF. The CDR3 coding sequence is TGTGCCAGCAGTTCCGACGACAGGGTGGGATCCCTCCACTTT.

This chain uses TRBV28 with TRBJ2-7, with 8 bases that match TRBD1. CDR3 length equals 15 residues. V lost 6 bases, J lost 3 bases, and 10 bases stayed unmatched. Germline loops: CDR1 MDHEN, CDR2 SYDVKM. The CDR3 DNA sequence: TGTGCCAGCAGGTCTCCCGGGACAGGTCTCTACGAGCAGTACTTC. Translating it yields CASRSPGTGLYEQYF.

V gene TRBV4-2 combines with J gene TRBJ1-1, with D maybe TRBD1 (5 bases). V shed 1 base and J shed 10 bases, with 10 bases lying between them. CDR3 length: 12 amino acids. Germline values: CDR1 LGHNA, CDR2 YNFKEQ. CDR3 sequence reads: CASSQGQGVAFF. The CDR3 DNA is TGTGCCAGCAGCCAAGGCCAGGGCGTAGCTTTCTTT.

The chain joins TRBV18 to TRBJ2-3; 8 bases line up with TRBD2. Germline CDR1 and CDR2: KGHSH and LQKENI. V trimming: 0 bases; J trimming: 0 bases; junction bases outside the gene matches: 2. The CDR3 extends over 16 amino acids. In nucleotides, the CDR3 is TGTGCCAGCTCACCACCCCGCGGGGGGAGCACAGATACGCAGTATTTT. This codes for CASSPPRGGSTDTQYF.

This clone has more than one count but fewer than ten. The chain joins TRBV5-1 to TRBJ1-4, with unresolved D. The germline CDR1 and CDR2 sequences are SGHRS and YFSETQ. This CDR3 region has 15 residues. The germline V and J ends were trimmed by 4 bases and 3 bases, with 13 bases remaining between them. The CDR3: CASSPRLSPNEKLFF. CDR3 nucleotides: TGCGCCAGCAGCCCACGACTGAGCCCTAATGAAAAACTGTTTTTT.

The rearrangement uses TRBV5-1 and TRBJ1-2, with unresolved D. Trimming removed 2 bases from V and 7 bases from J, with 12 bases in between. Germline-derived CDR1 and CDR2 are SGHRS and YFSETQ. This CDR3 has 13 amino acids. For the CDR3, the DNA is TGCGCCAGCAGCTTCGACCGCACGGGTGGCTACACCTTC. It specifies CASSFDRTGGYTF. The whole variable domain, remainder taken from reference TRBV5-1 and TRBJ1-2, is KAGVTQTPRYLIKTRGQQVTLSCSPISGHRSVSWYQQTPGQGLQFLFEYFSETQRNKGNFPGRFSGRQFSNSRSEMNVSTLELGDSALYLCASSFDRTGGYTFGSGTRLTVV.

This sequence joins TRBV2 and TRBJ1-2; D ambiguous. Germline V gene data show CDR1 as SNHLY and CDR2 as FYNNEI. This CDR3 has 12 amino acids. Trimming left V 6 bases short and J 7 bases short, with 12 bases between. The CDR3, as DNA: TGTGCCAGCAGGCCCGGGTTGAGTGGCTACACCTTC. Residues: CASRPGLSGYTF.

This clone has a handful of counts. This chain joins TRBV5-1 and TRBJ1-5; D is unclear. CDR1 is SGHRS and CDR2 is YFSETQ in the germline V gene. The CDR3 is made up of 13 amino acids. The V end was cut by 1 base, the J end by 4 bases, with 6 bases between. The CDR3 loop is CASSLSVNQPQHF. The CDR3 DNA reads TGCGCCAGCAGCTTGTCCGTAAATCAGCCCCAGCATTTT.

The chain recombines TRBV7-3 with TRBJ1-1; 7 nucleotides line up with TRBD1. The V gene's germline CDR1 is SGHTA and CDR2 FQGTGA. The CDR3 is 13 amino acids. After removal of 5 bases from V and 10 bases from J, the junction contained 10 bases not matched to a gene. The CDR3 sequence is CASSPNRGASAFF. DNA for the CDR3: TGTGCCAGCAGCCCGAACAGGGGAGCGTCAGCTTTCTTT.

This sequence joins TRBV5-8 and TRBJ2-3; D not certain. The ends were cut back, 4 bases at V and 5 bases at J, with 5 bases in the middle. CDR3 length: 11 amino acids. Germline loops: CDR1 SGHTS, CDR2 YDEGEE. The DNA for the CDR3 is TGTGCCAGCAGCATTCAAGATACGCAGTATTTT. Protein sequence: CASSIQDTQYF.

CDR3 sequence (DNA): TGTGCCAGCAGCCCCCCCGGTTATCAGCCCCAGCATTTT. It yields the protein CASSPPGYQPQHF. This chain uses TRBV21-1 with TRBJ1-5. TRBV21-1 is labeled a pseudogene. The CDR3 runs to 13 residues.

This clone occurred a few times. The chain employs TRBV20-1 and TRBJ1-1, with D hard to call. Germline CDR1 DFQATT, CDR2 SNEGSKA (reference sequence). Trimming took 3 bases from V and 1 from J, leaving 15 bases between them. CDR3 length: 15 amino acids. The DNA for the CDR3 is TGCAGTGCTAGTTCCGTGGGAGACCGGAACACTGAAGCTTTCTTT. Translation: CSASSVGDRNTEAFF.

This clone was counted ten times or more. This chain links TRBV7-6 with TRBJ2-5, with 7 positions matching TRBD1. The length of the CDR3 is 16 residues. The germline CDR1 and CDR2 sequences are SGHVS and FNYEAQ. V was pared by 5 bases and J by 5 bases, with 14 bases of the junction left unmatched. CDR3 bases: TGTGCCAGCAGCCGGCCCAGGGGGATCCGGGTGGAGACCCAGTACTTC. Translated: CASSRPRGIRVETQYF. Full variable domain (missing parts from reference TRBV7-6 and TRBJ2-5): GAGVSQSPRYKVTKRGQDVALRCDPISGHVSLYWYRQALGQGPEFLTYFNYEAQQDKSGLPNDRFSAERPEGSISTLTIQRTEQRDSAMYRCASSRPRGIRVETQYFGPGTRLLVL.

This clone was counted between two and nine times. The chain uses TRBV9 and TRBJ2-5; D perhaps matches TRBD1 (6 bases). V was shortened by 0 bases and J by 2 bases, with 11 bases between the two germline ends. The V gene's germline CDR1 is SGDLS and CDR2 YYNGEE. The CDR3 consists of 15 residues. For the CDR3, the DNA is TGTGCCAGCAGCGTAGAACAGGGTCGACAAGAGACCCAGTACTTC. Amino acid sequence: CASSVEQGRQETQYF.